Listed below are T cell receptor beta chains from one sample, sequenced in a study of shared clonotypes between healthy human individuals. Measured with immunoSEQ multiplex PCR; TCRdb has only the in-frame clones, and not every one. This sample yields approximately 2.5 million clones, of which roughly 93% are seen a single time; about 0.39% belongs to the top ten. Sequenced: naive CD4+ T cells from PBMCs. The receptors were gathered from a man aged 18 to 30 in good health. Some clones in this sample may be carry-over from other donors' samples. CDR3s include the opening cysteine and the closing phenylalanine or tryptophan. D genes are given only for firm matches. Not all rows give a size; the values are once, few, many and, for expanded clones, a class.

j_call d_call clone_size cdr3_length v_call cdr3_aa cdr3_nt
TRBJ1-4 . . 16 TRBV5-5 CASARAPHATNEKLFF TGTGCCAGCGCTAGGGCGCCTCATGCAACTAATGAAAAACTGTTTTTT
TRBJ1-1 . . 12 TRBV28 CASRDPGTEAFF TGTGCCAGCAGGGACCCTGGCACTGAAGCTTTCTTT
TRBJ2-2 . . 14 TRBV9 CASLGYANTGELFF TGTGCCAGCCTTGGTTATGCGAACACCGGGGAGCTGTTTTTT
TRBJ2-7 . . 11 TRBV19 CANPNRPGQYF TGTGCCAACCCCAACCGACCGGGGCAGTACTTC
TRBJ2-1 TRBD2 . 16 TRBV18 CASSRLTSGRYNEQFF TGTGCCAGCTCACGGTTGACTAGCGGGAGATACAATGAGCAGTTCTTC
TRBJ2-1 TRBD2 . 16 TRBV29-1 CSVGVRLAGYHNEQFF TGCAGCGTTGGGGTGCGACTAGCGGGCTATCACAATGAGCAGTTCTTC
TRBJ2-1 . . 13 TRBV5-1 CASSLLTVNEQFF TGCGCCAGCAGCTTGTTAACGGTCAATGAGCAGTTCTTC
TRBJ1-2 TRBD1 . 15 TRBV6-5 CASSLQAGGLFGYTF TGTGCCAGCAGTCTTCAGGCAGGGGGCTTGTTTGGCTACACCTTC
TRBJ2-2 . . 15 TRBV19 CASNRDPRWTGELFF TGTGCCTCGAACAGGGACCCTAGGTGGACCGGGGAGCTGTTTTTT
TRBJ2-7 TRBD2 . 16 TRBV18 CASSQGLAGFSYEQYF TGTGCCAGCTCCCAAGGGCTAGCGGGTTTCTCCTACGAGCAGTACTTC
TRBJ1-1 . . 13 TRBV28 CASSLAGGTEAFF TGTGCCAGCAGTTTAGCCGGGGGGACTGAAGCTTTCTTT
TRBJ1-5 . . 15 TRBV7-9 CASSDLPSLGRPQHF TGTGCCAGCAGCGACCTACCATCTTTAGGTAGGCCCCAGCATTTT
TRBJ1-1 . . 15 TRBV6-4 CASRRQVTGNTEAFF TGTGCCAGCAGAAGACAGGTTACGGGAAACACTGAAGCTTTCTTT
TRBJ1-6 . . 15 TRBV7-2 CASMSRSSYNSPLHF TGTGCCAGCATGAGCAGGAGCTCCTATAATTCACCCCTCCACTTT
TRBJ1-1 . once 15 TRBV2 CASSRHDHMNTEAFF TGTGCCAGCAGTCGTCATGACCACATGAACACTGAAGCTTTCTTT
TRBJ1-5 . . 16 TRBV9 CASSPDGTYSNQPQHF TGTGCCAGCAGCCCTGACGGAACTTATAGCAATCAGCCCCAGCATTTT
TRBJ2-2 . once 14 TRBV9 CASSVVGNTGELFF TGTGCCAGCAGCGTAGTTGGGAACACCGGGGAGCTGTTTTTT
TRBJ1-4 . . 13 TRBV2 CASSPQRVEKLFF TGTGCCAGCAGCCCCCAGAGGGTAGAAAAACTGTTTTTT
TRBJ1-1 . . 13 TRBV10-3 CAISQGPNTEAFF TGTGCCATCAGCCAAGGTCCGAACACTGAAGCTTTCTTT
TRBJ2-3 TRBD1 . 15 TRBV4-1 CASSRSGQGKDTQYF TGCGCCAGCAGCCGGTCGGGACAGGGGAAGGATACGCAGTATTTT
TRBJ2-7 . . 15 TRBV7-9 CASSLPLGLTYEQYF TGTGCCAGCAGCTTACCCCTCGGGTTAACCTACGAGCAGTACTTC
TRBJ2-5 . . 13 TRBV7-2 CASTASRVETQYF TGTGCCAGCACTGCTTCGCGTGTGGAGACCCAGTACTTC
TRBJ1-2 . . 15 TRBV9 CASSPVMAPPDGYTF TGTGCCAGCAGCCCAGTGATGGCCCCACCGGATGGCTACACCTTC
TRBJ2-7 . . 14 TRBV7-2 CASSLRPIGHEQYF TGTGCCAGCAGCTTACGACCGATTGGCCACGAGCAGTACTTC
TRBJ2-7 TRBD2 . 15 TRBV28 CASSPWTSGNYEQYF TGTGCCAGCAGTCCCTGGACTAGCGGGAACTACGAGCAGTACTTC
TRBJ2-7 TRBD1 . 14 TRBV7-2 CASSWGTGTYEQYF TGTGCCAGCAGCTGGGGGACAGGCACCTACGAGCAGTACTTC
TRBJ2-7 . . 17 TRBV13 CASSLDPRDGLSSEQYF TGTGCCAGCAGCTTAGATCCCAGGGACGGACTGTCAAGCGAGCAGTACTTC
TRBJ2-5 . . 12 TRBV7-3 CASSLLGETQYF TGTGCCAGCAGCTTATTGGGAGAGACCCAGTACTTC
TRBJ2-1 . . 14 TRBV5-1 CASSSPKLNNEQFF TGCGCCAGCAGCTCTCCTAAACTGAACAATGAGCAGTTCTTC
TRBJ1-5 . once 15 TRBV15 CATSRVAGGNQPQHF TGTGCCACCAGCAGAGTTGCAGGGGGCAATCAGCCCCAGCATTTT
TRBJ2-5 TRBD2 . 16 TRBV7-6 CASSLMGTSGHETQYF TGTGCCAGCAGCTTAATGGGGACTAGCGGGCACGAGACCCAGTACTTC
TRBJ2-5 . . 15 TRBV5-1 CASKQRASLPETQYF TGCGCCAGCAAGCAAAGGGCTAGCCTTCCGGAGACCCAGTACTTC
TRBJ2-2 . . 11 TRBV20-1 CSAIDFEELFF TGCAGTGCTATCGACTTCGAGGAGCTGTTTTTT
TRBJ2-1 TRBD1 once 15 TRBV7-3 CASSQTGGPYRQQFF TGTGCCAGCAGCCAGACAGGGGGACCATACAGACAACAGTTCTTC
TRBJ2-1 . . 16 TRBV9 CASSVVGVPLGNEQFF TGTGCCAGCAGCGTAGTAGGGGTGCCGTTGGGCAATGAGCAGTTCTTC
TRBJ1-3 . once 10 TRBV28 CASNGNTIYF TGTGCCAGCAATGGAAACACCATATATTTT
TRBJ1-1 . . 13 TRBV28 CASHRGDGTEAFF TGTGCCAGCCATCGGGGCGATGGCACTGAAGCTTTCTTT
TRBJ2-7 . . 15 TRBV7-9 CASSLGGRQSYEQYF TGTGCCAGCAGCTTAGGAGGCAGGCAGAGCTACGAGCAGTACTTC
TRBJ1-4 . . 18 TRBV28 CASSTEVSREPTNEKLFF TGTGCCAGCAGCACGGAAGTAAGCAGGGAACCAACTAATGAAAAACTGTTTTTT
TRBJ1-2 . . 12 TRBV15 CATSRDGAGYTF TGTGCCACCAGCAGAGACGGGGCCGGCTACACCTTC
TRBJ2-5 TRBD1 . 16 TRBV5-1 CASSLGQGYWFETQYF TGCGCCAGCAGCTTGGGACAGGGGTATTGGTTTGAGACCCAGTACTTC
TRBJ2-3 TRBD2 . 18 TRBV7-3 CASSLTATSGTRGDTQYF TGTGCCAGCAGCTTAACAGCCACTAGCGGGACAAGAGGGGATACGCAGTATTTT
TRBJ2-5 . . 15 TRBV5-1 CASSGGTAGEETQYF TGCGCCAGCAGCGGTGGGACGGCCGGCGAAGAGACCCAGTACTTC
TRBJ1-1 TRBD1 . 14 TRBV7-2 CASSYQGASTEAFF TGTGCCAGCAGCTACCAGGGGGCGAGCACTGAAGCTTTCTTT
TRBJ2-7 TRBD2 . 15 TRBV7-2 CASSLAGARAYEQYF TGTGCCAGCAGCCTAGCGGGAGCAAGGGCCTACGAGCAGTACTTC